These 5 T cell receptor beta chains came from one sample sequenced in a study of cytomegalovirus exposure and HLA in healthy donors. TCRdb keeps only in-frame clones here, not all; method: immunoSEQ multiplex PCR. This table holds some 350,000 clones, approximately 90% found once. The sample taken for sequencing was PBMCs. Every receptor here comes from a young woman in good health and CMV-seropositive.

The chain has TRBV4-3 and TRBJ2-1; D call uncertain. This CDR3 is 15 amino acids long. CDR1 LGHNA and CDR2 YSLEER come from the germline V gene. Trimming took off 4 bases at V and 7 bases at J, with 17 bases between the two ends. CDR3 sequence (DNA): TGCGCCAGCAGCCCACGGACCAGAGGCGAAAATGAGCAGTTCTTC. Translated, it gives CASSPRTRGENEQFF.

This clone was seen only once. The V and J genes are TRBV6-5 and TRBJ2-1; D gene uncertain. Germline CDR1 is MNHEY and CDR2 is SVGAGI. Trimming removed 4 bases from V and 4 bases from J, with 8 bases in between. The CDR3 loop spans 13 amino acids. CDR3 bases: TGTGCCAGCAGTTTTGGCAGGTACAATGAGCAGTTCTTC. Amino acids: CASSFGRYNEQFF.

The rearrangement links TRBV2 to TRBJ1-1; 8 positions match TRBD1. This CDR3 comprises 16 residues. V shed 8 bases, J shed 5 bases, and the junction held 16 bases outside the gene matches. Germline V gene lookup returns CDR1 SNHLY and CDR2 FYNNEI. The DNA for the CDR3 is TGTGCCAGCCAGGGGGCCGGGGGGCAGAAGGGAACTGAAGCTTTCTTT. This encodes CASQGAGGQKGTEAFF.

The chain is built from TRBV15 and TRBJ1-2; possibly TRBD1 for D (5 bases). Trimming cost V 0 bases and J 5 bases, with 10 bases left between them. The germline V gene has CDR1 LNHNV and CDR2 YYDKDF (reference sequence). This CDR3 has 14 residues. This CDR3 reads CATSREVGGYGYTF. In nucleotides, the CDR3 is TGTGCCACCAGCAGAGAAGTGGGGGGGTATGGCTACACCTTC.

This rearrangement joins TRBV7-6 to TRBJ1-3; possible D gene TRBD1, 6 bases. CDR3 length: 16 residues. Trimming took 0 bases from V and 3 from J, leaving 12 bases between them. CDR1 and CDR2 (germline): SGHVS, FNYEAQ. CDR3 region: CASSLASGGFGNTIYF. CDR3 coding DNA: TGTGCCAGCAGCTTAGCGTCGGGGGGCTTTGGAAACACCATATATTTT.